The 9 T cell receptor beta chains given below trace back to one sample, sequenced in a study of T-cell memory formation after mild COVID-19. TCRdb ran MiXCR on the 5' RACE reads and lists one entry per CDR3 protein. The table lists around 390,000 distinct CDR3 sequences, about 16% of them singletons. The material sequenced was PBMCs or a T cell subset sorted from them (not recorded which). The receptors here all came from a man aged 18-30 years who had mild COVID-19 (a few samples of this study predate the infection). Cell type and time point are not known.

The chain recombines TRBV24-1 with TRBJ2-3, with D tentatively TRBD2 (5 bases). This CDR3 is built from 15 residues. Between the trimmed V and J ends, which lost 4 bases and 7 bases, there was a span of 17 bases. The V gene's germline CDR1 is KGHDR and CDR2 SFDVKD. Here the CDR3 DNA reads TGTGCCACCAGTGACCCGTCGGCGGGCGGCTATACGCAGTATTTT. Translated: CATSDPSAGGYTQYF.

The table lists this clonotype with many counts. The V gene is TRBV7-2, the J gene TRBJ1-5; unclear D gene. Germline assignment: CDR1 SGHTA and CDR2 FQGNSA. This CDR3 has 13 amino acids. V was clipped by 8 bases and J by 2 bases, with 10 bases between them. CDR3 nucleotide sequence: TGTGCCAGCGGGGTACGAGGCAATCAGCCCCAGCATTTT. It encodes CASGVRGNQPQHF.

The rearrangement joins TRBV12-3 or TRBV12-4 to TRBJ2-4; no clear D gene. The CDR3 extends over 13 amino acids. V was shortened by 6 bases and J by 8 bases, with 14 bases between the two germline ends. The CDR3 is CASSLGSVDIQYF. CDR3 in DNA: TGTGCCAGCAGCCTTGGATCGGTTGACATTCAGTACTTC.

At least ten counts were recorded for this clonotype. The DNA of the CDR3 is TGTGCCAGCAGCCCCAATGAAAAACTGTTTTTT. Its translation is CASSPNEKLFF. The chain is built from TRBV7-6 and TRBJ1-4; D uncertain. Germline V gene sequence: CDR1 SGHVS, CDR2 FNYEAQ. V was clipped by 5 bases and J by 5 bases, with 3 bases between them. This CDR3 has 11 amino acids.

The V gene is TRBV7-6, the J gene TRBJ2-5; weak D call: TRBD2 (6 bases). In germline, CDR1 is SGHVS, CDR2 FNYEAQ. The CDR3 covers 15 residues. V was pared by 5 bases and J by 0 bases, with 13 bases between. CDR3 DNA sequence: TGTGCCAGCAGCCCATTCCCGGGGGACCAAGAGACCCAGTACTTC. Translated: CASSPFPGDQETQYF.

This clonotype was seen a few times. The chain joins TRBV27 to TRBJ1-5, with D perhaps matching TRBD1 (6 bases). V was pared by 5 bases and J by 14 bases, with 16 bases between. The V gene's germline CDR1 is MNHEY and CDR2 SMNVEV (reference sequence). The CDR3 runs 12 residues. The CDR3 nucleotides read TGTGCCAGCAGTCATGAAGGGGGTCCTGAGCATTTT. Its translation is CASSHEGGPEHF.

The chain couples TRBV29-1 to TRBJ2-7, with TRBD2 matching 8 bases. Per the germline V gene, CDR1 is SQVTM and CDR2 is ANQGSEA. This CDR3 comprises 16 residues. Trimming at V came to 2 bases and at J to 0 bases, leaving 9 bases not matched to a gene. The CDR3 is CSVESVERGSSYEQYF. For the CDR3, the DNA is TGCAGCGTTGAATCGGTCGAGCGGGGGAGCTCCTACGAGCAGTACTTC.

Here the CDR3 DNA reads TGTGCCAGCAGCCAAATACAGGGTTCATCACTCCACTTT. It yields the protein CASSQIQGSSLHF. This chain joins TRBV11-2 and TRBJ1-6; tentative D call: TRBD1 (6 bases). Germline CDR1 and CDR2: SGHAT and FQNNGV. V lost 5 bases to trimming and J lost 16 bases, with 18 bases between them. This CDR3 is built from 13 residues.

The chain uses TRBV30 and TRBJ1-5; TRBD1 is a possible D gene (5 bases). Germline loops: CDR1 GTSNPN, CDR2 SVGIG (reference sequence). With 8 bases removed from V and 0 bases from J, the gap between germline ends came to 11 bases. The length of the CDR3 is 13 residues. CDR3 in amino acids: CAPGTDSNQPQHF. The CDR3 nucleotides are TGTGCCCCGGGGACGGATAGCAATCAGCCCCAGCATTTT.